This entry features one T cell receptor (beta chain) sequence. Its antigen is undetermined. The CDR3 has 13 residues. Trimming removed 4 bases at V and 2 bases at J, with 12 bases between. Germline V gene data show CDR1 as SQVTM and CDR2 as ANQGSEA. The sample originates from a study of type 1 regulatory T cells. Study in general: T-allo10 is a Tr1-enriched, alloantigen-specific CD4 T cell product made in vitro. The study, taken as a whole, reports: Tr1 cells had a more restricted TCR repertoire than non-Tr1 cells.

TCRdb reprocessed the reads via MiXCR and lists one record per CDR3 protein. The table has some 71,000 distinct CDR3 sequences, around 21% seen once. The material sequenced was cultured type 1 regulatory T (Tr1) cells, either the whole culture or a sorted fraction (not recorded which). The chain carries TRBV29-1 and TRBJ2-7; D is perhaps TRBD2 (6 bases). This receptor was identified in a human donor in good health. CDR3 sequence (DNA): TGCAGCGTTGGCGGGATACCCCCCTACGAGCAGTACTTC. It is translated as CSVGGIPPYEQYF.